What follows are 9 T cell receptor beta chains derived from one specimen sequenced in a study of human versus mouse CDR3 diversity and MHC coevolution. Some clones are missing from TCRdb's copy, which holds only in-frame ones; the method was immunoSEQ multiplex PCR. The table includes over 60,000 clones, 85% to 95% detected once. The sample comprised naive CD4+ T cells from blood. Subset described: CD45RO-negative CD62L-positive naive CD4 T cells. The receptor set was obtained from a person aged 25-75 years in good health.

The chain recombines TRBV5-1 with TRBJ2-3; no firm D call. Germline-derived CDR1 and CDR2 are SGHRS and YFSETQ. Trimming removed 0 bases at V and 4 bases at J, with 9 bases between. The CDR3 is 14 residues long. The CDR3 DNA is TGCGCCAGCAGCTTGGGGGCAATGCCAGATACGCAGTATTTT. Its translation: CASSLGAMPDTQYF.

The chain employs TRBV4-1 and TRBJ1-2; D perhaps matches TRBD1 (6 bases). CDR1 and CDR2 from the germline V gene are MGHRA and YSYEKL. This CDR3 comprises 15 residues. Trimming pared 1 base from V and 2 bases from J, leaving 11 bases between. For the CDR3, the DNA is TGCGCCAGCAGCCAAGGGCCAGGGGCCAACTATGGCTACACCTTC. The encoded protein is CASSQGPGANYGYTF.

The rearrangement uses TRBV28 and TRBJ2-1, with D perhaps matching TRBD2 (6 bases). The CDR3 runs to 16 residues. V lost 6 bases, J lost 4 bases, and 19 bases lay in between. The germline CDR1 and CDR2 sequences are MDHEN and SYDVKM. This CDR3 is CASSPLGISGYNEQFF. DNA for the CDR3: TGTGCCAGCAGCCCCTTGGGGATTAGCGGTTACAATGAGCAGTTCTTC.

The gene calls are TRBV5-6 and TRBJ2-1; no clear D. The V gene lost 0 bases and the J gene lost 5 bases, with 9 bases spanning the gap. The CDR3 consists of 14 residues. Germline V gene sequence: CDR1 SGHDT, CDR2 YYEEEE. CDR3 region: CASSLALRNNEQFF. The CDR3 DNA reads TGTGCCAGCAGCTTGGCCCTGAGGAACAATGAGCAGTTCTTC.

V is TRBV11-2 and J is TRBJ2-1; 9 nucleotides align to TRBD2. V lost 2 bases and J lost 5; bases outside the gene matches: 7. This CDR3 has 16 amino acids. Germline V CDR1 and CDR2: SGHAT, FQNNGV. The CDR3 DNA sequence: TGTGCCAGCAGCTTAATGCGAGCGGGGGGCAACAATGAGCAGTTCTTC. Translated, it gives CASSLMRAGGNNEQFF.

The rearrangement links TRBV5-4 to TRBJ1-2; TRBD1 is a possible D gene (6 bases). The V and J ends lost 4 bases and 3 bases respectively, with 10 bases between them. The CDR3 contains 13 residues. Germline loops: CDR1 SGHNT, CDR2 YYREEE (reference sequence). CDR3 sequence: CASSVRGYYGYTF. The CDR3 bases are TGTGCCAGCAGCGTGAGGGGGTACTATGGCTACACCTTC.

The CDR3 sequence: CASSFGTGLVYNEQFF. The CDR3 DNA reads TGTGCCAGCAGCTTCGGGACAGGGCTTGTGTACAATGAGCAGTTCTTC. The chain couples TRBV11-2 to TRBJ2-1; TRBD1 matches 9 bases. This CDR3 comprises 16 residues. The germline gives CDR1 SGHAT, CDR2 FQNNGV. The V segment lost 3 bases and the J segment 4 bases; nucleotides outside the gene matches: 7.

CDR3 DNA sequence: TGTGCCAGCAGTGAAATCGGTCATTCCTACGAGCAGTACTTC. It yields the protein CASSEIGHSYEQYF. The V gene is TRBV25-1, the J gene TRBJ2-5; no clear D. The last part of the DNA fits TRBJ2-7 better; the J call may be wrong. Germline V CDR1 and CDR2: MGHDK, SYGVNS. The CDR3 is 14 amino acids.

The chain recombines TRBV9 with TRBJ2-2; 7 bases fit TRBD1. The germline V gene has CDR1 SGDLS and CDR2 YYNGEE. This CDR3 contains 15 residues. V trimming: 1 base; J trimming: 3 bases; junction bases outside the gene matches: 3. The CDR3 sequence is CASSVTGADTGELFF. The CDR3 nucleotides read TGTGCCAGCAGCGTAACAGGGGCGGACACCGGGGAGCTGTTTTTT.